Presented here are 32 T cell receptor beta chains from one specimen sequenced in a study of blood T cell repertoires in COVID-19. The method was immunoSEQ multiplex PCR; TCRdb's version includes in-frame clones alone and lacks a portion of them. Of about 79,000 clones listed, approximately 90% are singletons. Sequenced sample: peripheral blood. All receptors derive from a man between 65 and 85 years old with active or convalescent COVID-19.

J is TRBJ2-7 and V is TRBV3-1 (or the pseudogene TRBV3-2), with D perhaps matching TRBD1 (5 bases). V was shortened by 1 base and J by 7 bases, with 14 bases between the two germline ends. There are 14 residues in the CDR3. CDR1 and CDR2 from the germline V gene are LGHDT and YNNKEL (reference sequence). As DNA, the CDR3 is TGTGCCAGCAGCCAAGTTGGTGGGGCCGGGGAGCAGTACTTC. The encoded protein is CASSQVGGAGEQYF.

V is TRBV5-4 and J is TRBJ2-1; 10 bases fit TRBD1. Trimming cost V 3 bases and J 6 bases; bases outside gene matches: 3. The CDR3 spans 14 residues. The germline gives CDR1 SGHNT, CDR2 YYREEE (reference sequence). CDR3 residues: CASSYGTGANEQFF. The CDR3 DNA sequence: TGTGCCAGCAGCTATGGGACAGGGGCCAATGAGCAGTTCTTC.

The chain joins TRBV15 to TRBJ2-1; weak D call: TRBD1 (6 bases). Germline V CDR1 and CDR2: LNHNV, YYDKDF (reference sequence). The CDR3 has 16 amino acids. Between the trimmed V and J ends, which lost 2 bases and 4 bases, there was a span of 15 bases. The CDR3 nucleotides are TGTGCCACCAGCAGAACCGGGACAAGGAGGTACAATGAGCAGTTCTTC. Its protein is CATSRTGTRRYNEQFF.

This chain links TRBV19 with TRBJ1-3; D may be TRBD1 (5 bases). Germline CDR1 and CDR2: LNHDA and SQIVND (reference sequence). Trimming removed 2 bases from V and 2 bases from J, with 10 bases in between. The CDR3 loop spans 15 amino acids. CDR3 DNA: TGTGCCAGTAGTATATCAAGGGGAACTGGAAACACCATATATTTT. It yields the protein CASSISRGTGNTIYF.

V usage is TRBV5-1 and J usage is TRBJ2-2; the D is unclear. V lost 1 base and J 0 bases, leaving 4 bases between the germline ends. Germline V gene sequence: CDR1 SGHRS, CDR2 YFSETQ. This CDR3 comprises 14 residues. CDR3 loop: CASSLQSNTGELFF. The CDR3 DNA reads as TGCGCCAGCAGCTTGCAGTCGAACACCGGGGAGCTGTTTTTT. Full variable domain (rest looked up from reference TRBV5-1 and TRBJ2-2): KAGVTQTPRYLIKTRGQQVTLSCSPISGHRSVSWYQQTPGQGLQFLFEYFSETQRNKGNFPGRFSGRQFSNSRSEMNVSTLELGDSALYLCASSLQSNTGELFFGEGSRLTVL.

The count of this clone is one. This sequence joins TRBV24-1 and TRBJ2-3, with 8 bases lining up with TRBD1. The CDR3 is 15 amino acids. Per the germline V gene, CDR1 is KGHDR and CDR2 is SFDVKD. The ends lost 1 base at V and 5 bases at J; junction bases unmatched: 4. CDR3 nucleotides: TGTGCCACCAGTGATTTCAGGGGGCCCGGAGATACGCAGTATTTT. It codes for CATSDFRGPGDTQYF.

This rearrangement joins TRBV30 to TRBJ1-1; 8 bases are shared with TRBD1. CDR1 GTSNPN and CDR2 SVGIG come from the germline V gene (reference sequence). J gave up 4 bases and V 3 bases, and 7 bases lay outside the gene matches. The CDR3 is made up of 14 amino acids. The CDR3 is CAWSGQGRATEAFF. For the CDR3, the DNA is TGTGCCTGGAGCGGACAGGGAAGAGCCACTGAAGCTTTCTTT.

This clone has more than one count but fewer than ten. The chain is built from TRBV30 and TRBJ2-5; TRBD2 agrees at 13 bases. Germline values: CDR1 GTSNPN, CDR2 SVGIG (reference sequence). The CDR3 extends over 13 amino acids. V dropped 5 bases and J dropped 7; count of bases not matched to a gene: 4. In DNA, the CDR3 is TGTGCCTGGGGAGGACTAGCGGGAGCGACCCAGTACTTC. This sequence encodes CAWGGLAGATQYF.

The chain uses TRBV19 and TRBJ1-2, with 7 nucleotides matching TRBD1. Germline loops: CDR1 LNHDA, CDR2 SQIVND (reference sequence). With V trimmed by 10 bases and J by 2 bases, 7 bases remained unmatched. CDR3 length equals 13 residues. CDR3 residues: CATSGTANYGYTF. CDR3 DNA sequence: TGTGCCACCTCCGGGACAGCAAACTATGGCTACACCTTC.

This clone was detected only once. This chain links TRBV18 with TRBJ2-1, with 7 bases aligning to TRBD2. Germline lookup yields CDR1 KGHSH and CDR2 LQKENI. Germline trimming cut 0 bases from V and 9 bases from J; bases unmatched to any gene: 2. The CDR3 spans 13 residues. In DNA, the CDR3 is TGTGCCAGCTCACCACCGTCGGGGGGTGAGCAGTTCTTC. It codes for CASSPPSGGEQFF.

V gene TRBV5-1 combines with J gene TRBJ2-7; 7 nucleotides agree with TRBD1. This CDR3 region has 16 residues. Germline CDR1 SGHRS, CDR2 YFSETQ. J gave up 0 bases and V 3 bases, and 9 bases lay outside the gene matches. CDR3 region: CASSSGQAGISYEQYF. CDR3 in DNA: TGCGCCAGCAGCTCCGGACAGGCCGGAATCTCCTACGAGCAGTACTTC.

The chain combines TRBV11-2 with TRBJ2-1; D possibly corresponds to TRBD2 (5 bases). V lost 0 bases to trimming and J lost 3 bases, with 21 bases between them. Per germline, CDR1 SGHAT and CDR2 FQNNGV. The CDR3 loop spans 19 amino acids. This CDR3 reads CASSLESPRTSGSYNEQFF. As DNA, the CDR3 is TGTGCCAGCAGCTTAGAATCCCCCCGGACCAGCGGAAGCTACAATGAGCAGTTCTTC. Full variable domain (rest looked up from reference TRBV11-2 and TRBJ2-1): EAGVAQSPRYKIIEKRQSVAFWCNPISGHATLYWYQQILGQGPKLLIQFQNNGVVDDSQLPKDRFSAERLKGVDSTLKIQPAKLEDSAVYLCASSLESPRTSGSYNEQFFGPGTRLTVL.

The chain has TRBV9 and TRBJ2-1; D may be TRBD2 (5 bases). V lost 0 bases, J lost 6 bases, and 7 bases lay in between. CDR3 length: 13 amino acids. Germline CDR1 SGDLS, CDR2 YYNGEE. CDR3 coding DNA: TGTGCCAGCAGCGTAGCGGAGGTCAATGAGCAGTTCTTC. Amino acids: CASSVAEVNEQFF. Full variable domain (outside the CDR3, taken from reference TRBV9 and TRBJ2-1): DSGVTQTPKHLITATGQRVTLRCSPRSGDLSVYWYQQSLDQGLQFLIQYYNGEERAKGNILERFSAQQFPDLHSELNLSSLELGDSALYFCASSVAEVNEQFFGPGTRLTVL.

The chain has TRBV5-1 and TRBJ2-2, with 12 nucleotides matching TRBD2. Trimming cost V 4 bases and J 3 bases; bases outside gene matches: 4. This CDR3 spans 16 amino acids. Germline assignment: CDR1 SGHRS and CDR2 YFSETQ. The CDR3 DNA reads TGCGCCAGCAGCCCGAGACTAGCGGGAGACACCGGGGAGCTGTTTTTT. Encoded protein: CASSPRLAGDTGELFF.

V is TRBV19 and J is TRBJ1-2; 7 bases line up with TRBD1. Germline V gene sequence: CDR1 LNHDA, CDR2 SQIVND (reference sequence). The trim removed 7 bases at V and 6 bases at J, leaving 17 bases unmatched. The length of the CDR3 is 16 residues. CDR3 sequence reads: CASNPTGSPSTHGYTF. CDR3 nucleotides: TGTGCCAGTAACCCGACAGGGTCCCCCTCCACCCATGGCTACACCTTC.

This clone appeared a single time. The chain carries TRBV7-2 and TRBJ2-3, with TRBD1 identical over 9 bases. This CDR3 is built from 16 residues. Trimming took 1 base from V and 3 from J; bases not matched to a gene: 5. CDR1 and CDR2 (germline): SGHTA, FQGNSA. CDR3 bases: TGTGCCAGCAGCTTAGTGGGTGGACAGGGGACAGATACGCAGTATTTT. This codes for CASSLVGGQGTDTQYF.

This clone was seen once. CDR3 residues: CASSQSPRGSGNTIYF. The CDR3 DNA reads as TGTGCCAGCAGCCAGTCTCCCAGGGGCTCTGGAAACACCATATATTTT. This chain uses TRBV3-1 (or the pseudogene TRBV3-2) with TRBJ1-3; TRBD1 might be the D (6 bases). CDR1 is LGHDT and CDR2 is YNNKEL in the germline V gene (reference sequence). V was pared by 3 bases and J by 0 bases, with 12 bases between. The CDR3 contains 16 residues.

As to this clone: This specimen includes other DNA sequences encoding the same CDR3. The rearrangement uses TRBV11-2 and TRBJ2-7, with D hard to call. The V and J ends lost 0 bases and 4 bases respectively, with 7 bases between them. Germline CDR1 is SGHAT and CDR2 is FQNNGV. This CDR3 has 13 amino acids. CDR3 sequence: CASSLDRRYEQYF. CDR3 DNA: TGTGCCAGCAGCTTAGACCGCAGGTACGAGCAGTACTTC. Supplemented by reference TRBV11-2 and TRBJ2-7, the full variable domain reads EAGVAQSPRYKIIEKRQSVAFWCNPISGHATLYWYQQILGQGPKLLIQFQNNGVVDDSQLPKDRFSAERLKGVDSTLKIQPAKLEDSAVYLCASSLDRRYEQYFGPGTRLTVT.

This chain's CDR3 is CASSLGTGNSNQPQHF. The DNA of the CDR3 is TGTGCCAGCAGCTTGGGGACAGGTAATAGCAATCAGCCCCAGCATTTT. The chain recombines TRBV11-2 with TRBJ1-5; 8 positions agree with TRBD1. V was pared by 3 bases and J by 0 bases, with 4 bases of the junction left unmatched. Germline assignment: CDR1 SGHAT and CDR2 FQNNGV. The CDR3 loop spans 16 amino acids.

The CDR3 here is CASRYGGEAKAFF. The CDR3, as DNA: TGTGCCAGCAGGTACGGGGGGGAGGCCAAAGCTTTCTTT. V gene TRBV12-3 or TRBV12-4 combines with J gene TRBJ1-1, with D tentatively TRBD1 (5 bases). The CDR3 is 13 residues long. Trimming stripped 6 bases from V and 9 bases from J, with 17 bases between.

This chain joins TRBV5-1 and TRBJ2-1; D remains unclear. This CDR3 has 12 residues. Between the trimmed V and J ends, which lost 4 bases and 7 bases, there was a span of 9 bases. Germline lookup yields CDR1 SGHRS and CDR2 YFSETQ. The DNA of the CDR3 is TGCGCCAGCAGCCAAATGGAGAATGAGCAGTTCTTC. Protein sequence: CASSQMENEQFF.

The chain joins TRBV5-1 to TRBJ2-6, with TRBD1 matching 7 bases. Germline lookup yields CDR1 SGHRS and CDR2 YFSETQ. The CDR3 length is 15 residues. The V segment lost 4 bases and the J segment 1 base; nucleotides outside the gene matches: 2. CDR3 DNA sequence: TGCGCCAGCAGCCAGACAGGGTCTGGGGCCAACGTCCTGACTTTC. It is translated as CASSQTGSGANVLTF.

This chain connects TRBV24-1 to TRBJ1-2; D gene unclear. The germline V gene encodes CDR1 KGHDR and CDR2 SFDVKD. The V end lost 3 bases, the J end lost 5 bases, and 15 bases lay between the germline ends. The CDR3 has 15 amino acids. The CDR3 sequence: CATSDTTEDRYGYTF. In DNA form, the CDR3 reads TGTGCCACCAGTGATACTACGGAGGATCGGTATGGCTACACCTTC.

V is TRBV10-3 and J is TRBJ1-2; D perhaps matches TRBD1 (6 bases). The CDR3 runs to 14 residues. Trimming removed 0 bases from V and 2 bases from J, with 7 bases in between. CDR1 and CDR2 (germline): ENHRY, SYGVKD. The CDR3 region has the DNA TGTGCCATCAGTGAGTCTACAGGGAACTATGGCTACACCTTC. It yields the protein CAISESTGNYGYTF.

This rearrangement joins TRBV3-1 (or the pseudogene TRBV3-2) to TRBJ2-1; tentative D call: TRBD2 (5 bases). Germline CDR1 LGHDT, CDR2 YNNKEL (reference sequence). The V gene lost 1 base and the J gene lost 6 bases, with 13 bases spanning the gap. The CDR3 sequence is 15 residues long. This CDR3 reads CASSQAGVSINEQFF. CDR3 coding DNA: TGTGCCAGCAGCCAAGCCGGGGTTTCCATCAATGAGCAGTTCTTC.

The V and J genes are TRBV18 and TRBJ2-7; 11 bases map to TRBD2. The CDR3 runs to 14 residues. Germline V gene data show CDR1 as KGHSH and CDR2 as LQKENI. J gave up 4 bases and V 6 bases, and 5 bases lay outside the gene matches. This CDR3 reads CASSLTSGKYEQYF. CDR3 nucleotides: TGTGCCAGCTCGCTGACTAGCGGGAAATACGAGCAGTACTTC. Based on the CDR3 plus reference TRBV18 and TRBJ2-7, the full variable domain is NAGVMQNPRHLVRRRGQEARLRCSPMKGHSHVYWYRQLPEEGLKFMVYLQKENIIDESGMPKERFSAEFPKEGPSILRIQQVVRGDSAAYFCASSLTSGKYEQYFGPGTRLTVT.

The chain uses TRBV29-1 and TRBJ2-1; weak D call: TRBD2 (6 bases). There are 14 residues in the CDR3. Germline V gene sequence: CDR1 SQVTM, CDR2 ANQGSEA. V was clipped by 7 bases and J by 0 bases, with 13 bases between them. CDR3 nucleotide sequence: TGCAGCGCCGGAGGGAGCAGCTCCTACAATGAGCAGTTCTTC. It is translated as CSAGGSSSYNEQFF.

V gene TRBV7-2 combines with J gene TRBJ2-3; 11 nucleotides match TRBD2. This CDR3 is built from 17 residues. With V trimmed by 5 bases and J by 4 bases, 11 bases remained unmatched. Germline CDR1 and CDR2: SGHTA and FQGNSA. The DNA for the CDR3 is TGTGCCAGCAGCCTAAGGAGGGGACTAGCGGTCTCAGATACGCAGTATTTT. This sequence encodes CASSLRRGLAVSDTQYF. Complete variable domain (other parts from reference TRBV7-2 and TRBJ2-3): GAGVSQSPSNKVTEKGKDVELRCDPISGHTALYWYRQSLGQGLEFLIYFQGNSAPDKSGLPSDRFSAERTGGSVSTLTIQRTQQEDSAVYLCASSLRRGLAVSDTQYFGPGTRLTVL.

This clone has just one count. DNA of the CDR3: TGTGCCAGCAGTCCCCGGGGACAGACCTACACTGAAGCTTTCTTT. It translates to CASSPRGQTYTEAFF. The chain has TRBV6-6 and TRBJ1-1, with 7 bases identical to TRBD1. The J segment lost 3 bases and the V segment lost 5 bases, leaving 9 bases of the junction unmatched. CDR1 MNHNY and CDR2 SVGAGI come from the germline V gene (reference sequence). The CDR3 sequence is 15 residues long.

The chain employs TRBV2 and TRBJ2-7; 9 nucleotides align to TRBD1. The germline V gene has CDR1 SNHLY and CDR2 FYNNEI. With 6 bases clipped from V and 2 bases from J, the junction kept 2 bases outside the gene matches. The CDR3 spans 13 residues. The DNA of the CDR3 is TGTGCCAGCAGCGGACAGGGGACCTACGAGCAGTACTTC. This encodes CASSGQGTYEQYF.

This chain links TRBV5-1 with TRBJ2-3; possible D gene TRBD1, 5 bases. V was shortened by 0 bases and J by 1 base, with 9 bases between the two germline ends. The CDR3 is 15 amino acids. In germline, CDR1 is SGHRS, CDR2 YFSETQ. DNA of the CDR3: TGCGCCAGCAGCTTGGCGTTAGGGGGCACAGATACGCAGTATTTT. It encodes CASSLALGGTDTQYF.

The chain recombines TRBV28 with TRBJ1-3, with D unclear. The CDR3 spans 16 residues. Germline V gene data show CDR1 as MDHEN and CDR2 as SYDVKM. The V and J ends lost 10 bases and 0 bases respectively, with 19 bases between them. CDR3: CATTAWGENSGNTIYF. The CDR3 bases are TGTGCCACTACGGCATGGGGAGAAAACTCTGGAAACACCATATATTTT. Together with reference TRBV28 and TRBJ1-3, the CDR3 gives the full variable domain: DVKVTQSSRYLVKRTGEKVFLECVQDMDHENMFWYRQDPGLGLRLIYFSYDVKMKEKGDIPEGYSVSREKKERFSLILESASTNQTSMYLCATTAWGENSGNTIYFGEGSWLTVV.